The 26 T cell receptor beta chains given below trace back to one sample, sequenced in a study of cytomegalovirus exposure and HLA in healthy donors. Both 60 Vbeta primers and 13 Jbeta primers went into the PCR. Libraries were prepared by immunoSEQ multiplex PCR; TCRdb keeps only in-frame clonotypes and omits some of them. The ten top clones account for about 1.5%, within a sample of some 130,000 clones. The sample consisted of PBMCs. The receptors here all came from a woman between 40 and 55 years old in good health and CMV-seropositive.

V usage is TRBV2 and J usage is TRBJ2-7; tentative D call: TRBD1 (5 bases). Germline values: CDR1 SNHLY, CDR2 FYNNEI. The length of the CDR3 is 16 residues. V lost 8 bases to trimming and J lost 2 bases, with 22 bases between them. CDR3: CASVLVLPGPTYEQYF. In DNA form, the CDR3 reads TGTGCCAGCGTGTTGGTTTTGCCAGGGCCTACCTACGAGCAGTACTTC.

The V call is TRBV11-3, the J call TRBJ2-1; TRBD2 agrees at 10 bases. This CDR3 comprises 15 residues. Germline CDR1 is SGHNT and CDR2 is YENEEA. The V and J ends lost 5 bases and 5 bases, in that order; junction bases with no gene match: 6. CDR3 region: CASSQAGGLHNEQFF. The CDR3 bases are TGTGCCAGCAGCCAAGCGGGAGGGCTCCACAATGAGCAGTTCTTC.

The chain recombines TRBV27 with TRBJ2-7, with 7 bases fitting TRBD1. The germline CDR1 and CDR2 sequences are MNHEY and SMNVEV (reference sequence). This CDR3 has 13 residues. V shed 2 bases, J shed 4 bases, and the junction held 2 bases outside the gene matches. The CDR3 DNA follows: TGTGCCAGCAGTTTAACAGGGGCGTACGAGCAGTACTTC. This gives the protein CASSLTGAYEQYF.

The rearrangement joins TRBV5-4 to TRBJ2-7; a weak D match, TRBD2 (6 bases). CDR1 is SGHNT and CDR2 is YYREEE in the germline V gene (reference sequence). The CDR3 contains 15 residues. Trimming stripped 0 bases from V and 1 base from J, with 11 bases between. The chain's CDR3 is CASSLAASASYEQYF. CDR3 DNA sequence: TGTGCCAGCAGCTTGGCGGCTAGCGCTTCCTACGAGCAGTACTTC. Full variable domain (missing parts from reference TRBV5-4 and TRBJ2-7): ETGVTQSPTHLIKTRGQQVTLRCSSQSGHNTVSWYQQALGQGPQFIFQYYREEENGRGNFPPRFSGLQFPNYSSELNVNALELDDSALYLCASSLAASASYEQYFGPGTRLTVT.

For this clone: Lacking the conserved final phenylalanine or tryptophan, this CDR3 likely reflects a read error. The chain uses TRBV5-1 and TRBJ2-7, with 10 bases aligning to TRBD1. V lost 4 bases to trimming and J lost 1 base; unmatched junction nucleotides: 17. Germline V gene data show CDR1 as SGHRS and CDR2 as YFSETQ. There are 19 residues in the CDR3. The CDR3 nucleotides read TGCGCCAGCAGCCTAGGCCGCGGACAGGGGGTCGGGGCGTCCTACGAGCAGTACCTC. Residues: CASSLGRGQGVGASYEQYL.

The V and J genes are TRBV25-1 and TRBJ1-6; TRBD1 agrees at 9 bases. The CDR3 spans 13 residues. Trimming at V came to 6 bases and at J to 8 bases, leaving 2 bases not matched to a gene. Germline V gives CDR1 MGHDK, CDR2 SYGVNS. Written as DNA, the CDR3 is TGTGCCAGCAGACAGGGGGCATATTCACCCCTCCACTTT. Translation: CASRQGAYSPLHF.

The chain uses TRBV6-6 and TRBJ1-1; no definite D call. There are 12 residues in the CDR3. CDR1 is MNHNY and CDR2 is SVGAGI in the germline V gene (reference sequence). V was shortened by 5 bases and J by 0 bases, with 4 bases between the two germline ends. The CDR3 here is CASSQMNTEAFF. The CDR3 nucleotides read TGTGCCAGCAGTCAGATGAACACTGAAGCTTTCTTT.

The gene calls are TRBV30 and TRBJ2-1; weak D call: TRBD2 (6 bases). The CDR3 contains 12 residues. V lost 2 bases to trimming and J lost 6 bases, with 8 bases between them. The germline V gene has CDR1 GTSNPN and CDR2 SVGIG (reference sequence). For the CDR3, the DNA is TGTGCCTGGAGTCCCGGGGGCAATGAGCAGTTCTTC. This gives the protein CAWSPGGNEQFF.

The V and J genes are TRBV28 and TRBJ2-5; 10 positions match TRBD1. Germline CDR1 and CDR2: MDHEN and SYDVKM. CDR3 length: 14 residues. The J segment lost 7 bases and the V segment lost 6 bases, leaving 8 bases of the junction unmatched. Here the CDR3 reads CASSQGQGFGTQYF. DNA for the CDR3: TGTGCCAGCAGCCAGGGACAGGGGTTTGGGACCCAGTACTTC.

This CDR3 is CASSSPGGTNTGELFF. CDR3 nucleotide sequence: TGTGCCAGCAGCTCACCAGGGGGCACGAACACCGGGGAGCTGTTTTTT. The chain has TRBV11-3 and TRBJ2-2; TRBD1 aligns across 8 bases. Per the germline V gene, CDR1 is SGHNT and CDR2 is YENEEA. The CDR3 contains 16 residues. The V segment lost 4 bases and the J segment 0 bases; nucleotides outside the gene matches: 4.

The genes are TRBV27 and TRBJ2-7; 9 positions match TRBD1. CDR1 is MNHEY and CDR2 is SMNVEV in the germline V gene (reference sequence). The CDR3 totals 15 residues. V was clipped by 8 bases and J by 3 bases; unmatched bases: 11. Here the CDR3 reads CASSEAGTGNYEQYF. CDR3 DNA sequence: TGTGCCAGCTCAGAGGCCGGGACAGGGAACTACGAGCAGTACTTC.

The J gene is TRBJ2-7, the V gene TRBV7-8; D is possibly TRBD1 (7 bases). The CDR3 contains 11 residues. Trimming stripped 4 bases from V and 13 bases from J, with 14 bases between. CDR1 is SGHVS, CDR2 FQNEAQ, per germline. The CDR3 region has the DNA TGTGCCAGCAGCTCTAGGGGGGACAGTTACTTC. This translates into CASSSRGDSYF. The variable domain in full, with the rest retrieved from reference TRBV7-8 and TRBJ2-7, is GAGVSQSPRYKVAKRGQDVALRCDPISGHVSLFWYQQALGQGPEFLTYFQNEAQLDKSGLPSDRFFAERPEGSVSTLKIQRTQQEDSAVYLCASSSRGDSYFGPGTRLTVT.

J is TRBJ2-7 and V is TRBV29-1, with TRBD2 matching 9 bases. The trim removed 4 bases at V and 4 bases at J, leaving 8 bases unmatched. The CDR3 length is 14 residues. CDR1 and CDR2 (germline): SQVTM, ANQGSEA. In DNA form, the CDR3 reads TGCAGCGTTGGAAGTGGGACTAGCTTTTACGAGCAGTACTTC. It codes for CSVGSGTSFYEQYF.

CDR3 loop: CASSKFGGLNQPQHF. The CDR3 DNA reads as TGTGCCAGCTCCAAGTTTGGGGGCCTTAATCAGCCCCAGCATTTT. This chain connects TRBV7-9 to TRBJ1-5; D might be TRBD1 (6 bases). Germline CDR1 is SEHNR and CDR2 is FQNEAQ (reference sequence). The CDR3 consists of 15 residues. V lost 8 bases, J lost 4 bases, and 18 bases lay in between.

V usage is TRBV5-6 and J usage is TRBJ1-6; TRBD1 matches 12 bases. V dropped 2 bases and J dropped 9; count of bases not matched to a gene: 3. In germline, CDR1 is SGHDT, CDR2 YYEEEE. This CDR3 is built from 15 residues. The CDR3 spells CASSLPGQGASPLHF. The CDR3 DNA reads TGTGCCAGCAGCTTACCGGGACAGGGGGCTTCACCCCTCCACTTT.

V gene TRBV29-1 combines with J gene TRBJ2-5, with TRBD2 identical over 9 bases. The V gene's germline CDR1 is SQVTM and CDR2 ANQGSEA. This CDR3 is built from 16 residues. V dropped 4 bases and J dropped 0; count of bases not matched to a gene: 9. In nucleotides, the CDR3 is TGCAGCGTTGCCATTGCGGGAGGGGGCCACCAAGAGACCCAGTACTTC. As protein: CSVAIAGGGHQETQYF.

The rearrangement uses TRBV6-6 and TRBJ2-5; D possibly corresponds to TRBD1 (5 bases). Trimming removed 6 bases at V and 2 bases at J, with 13 bases between. The CDR3 is 14 residues long. Germline CDR1 and CDR2: MNHNY and SVGAGI (reference sequence). This CDR3 reads CASSPRVSQETQYF. The CDR3 DNA reads TGTGCCAGCAGCCCCAGGGTTTCGCAAGAGACCCAGTACTTC.

The V gene is TRBV7-2, the J gene TRBJ2-3; TRBD2 is a possible D gene (5 bases). Trimming removed 1 base at V and 4 bases at J, with 15 bases between. The CDR3 runs 16 residues. CDR1 SGHTA and CDR2 FQGNSA come from the germline V gene. CDR3 loop: CASSLGEGVRADTQYF. DNA for the CDR3: TGTGCCAGCAGCTTAGGTGAGGGAGTTCGGGCAGATACGCAGTATTTT.

In DNA, the CDR3 is TGTGCCAGCAGCCTTTACCCCGACAGAGCCGGCAAAAACATTCAGTACTTC. It is translated as CASSLYPDRAGKNIQYF. The J gene is TRBJ2-4, the V gene TRBV7-9; weak D call: TRBD1 (5 bases). This CDR3 comprises 17 residues. The ends were cut back, 5 bases at V and 3 bases at J, with 20 bases in the middle. Per the germline V gene, CDR1 is SEHNR and CDR2 is FQNEAQ (reference sequence). Drawing the rest from reference TRBV7-9 and TRBJ2-4, the complete variable domain is DTGVSQNPRHKITKRGQNVTFRCDPISEHNRLYWYRQTLGQGPEFLTYFQNEAQLEKSRLLSDRFSAERPKGSFSTLEIQRTEQGDSAMYLCASSLYPDRAGKNIQYFGAGTRLSVL.

J is TRBJ2-5 and V is TRBV7-9; D unresolved. V shed 5 bases and J shed 1 base, with 11 bases lying between them. The CDR3 is 14 residues long. Germline V gene sequence: CDR1 SEHNR, CDR2 FQNEAQ (reference sequence). CDR3 protein: CASSQIVAQETQYF. CDR3 in DNA: TGTGCCAGCAGCCAAATAGTAGCCCAAGAGACCCAGTACTTC.

This chain links TRBV28 with TRBJ2-5; D gene unclear. The germline V gene has CDR1 MDHEN and CDR2 SYDVKM. Trimming stripped 3 bases from V and 4 bases from J, with 3 bases between. The CDR3 contains 11 residues. CDR3 sequence (DNA): TGTGCCAGCAGTTTGCGAGAGACCCAGTACTTC. Its translation is CASSLRETQYF.

The chain recombines TRBV27 with TRBJ2-5; 9 bases line up with TRBD2. V lost 1 base to trimming and J lost 2 bases; unmatched junction nucleotides: 5. CDR3 length equals 16 residues. In germline, CDR1 is MNHEY, CDR2 SMNVEV (reference sequence). CDR3 DNA sequence: TGTGCCAGCAGTTTATTAGCGGGAGCTTCACAAGAGACCCAGTACTTC. Residues: CASSLLAGASQETQYF.

The chain links TRBV18 to TRBJ1-5; D may be TRBD1 (6 bases). The CDR3 is 16 amino acids. The V gene lost 2 bases and the J gene lost 3 bases, with 14 bases spanning the gap. Germline V lookup: CDR1 KGHSH, CDR2 LQKENI. CDR3: CASSPFGQTINQPQHF. The CDR3 DNA reads TGTGCCAGCTCACCATTCGGACAGACAATCAATCAGCCCCAGCATTTT.

The V and J genes are TRBV11-2 and TRBJ1-5; no firm D call. The germline V gene encodes CDR1 SGHAT and CDR2 FQNNGV. Trimming took 3 bases from V and 3 from J, leaving 9 bases between them. This CDR3 region has 14 residues. The CDR3 protein is CASSLQRFNQPQHF. The CDR3 region has the DNA TGTGCCAGCAGCTTGCAGAGGTTCAATCAGCCCCAGCATTTT.

CDR3 loop: CASSSKQGVPGELFF. The CDR3 nucleotides are TGTGCCAGCAGCTCGAAACAGGGGGTTCCCGGGGAGCTGTTTTTT. This sequence joins TRBV7-3 and TRBJ2-2; 8 nucleotides match TRBD1. V lost 4 bases, J lost 6 bases, and 7 bases stayed unmatched. Per germline, CDR1 SGHTA and CDR2 FQGTGA. The CDR3 runs 15 residues.

The chain couples TRBV5-1 to TRBJ1-4; D gene uncertain. Germline V gene data show CDR1 as SGHRS and CDR2 as YFSETQ. V was clipped by 4 bases and J by 7 bases, with 17 bases between them. The CDR3 is 15 residues long. CDR3 sequence reads: CASSQDSEGSEKLFF. The CDR3 DNA is TGCGCCAGCAGCCAGGACTCGGAGGGATCTGAAAAACTGTTTTTT.